Each of the 19 T cell receptor beta chains below was sequenced from the same sample in a study of technical replicates of blood from a few donors. Here immunoSEQ multiplex PCR was the method, and the copy in TCRdb shows in-frame clones only, minus some. Here the sample spans 65,000 to 80,000 clones, about 93% being singletons. Sequenced sample: T cells isolated from PBMCs. The source of these receptors is a human donor in good health.

The chain uses TRBV6-1 and TRBJ2-7, with D uncertain. The CDR3 contains 15 residues. In germline, CDR1 is MNHNS, CDR2 SASEGT. Trimming removed 1 base at V and 4 bases at J, with 14 bases between. The CDR3 region has the DNA TGTGCCAGCAGTGAAGTGGTCAGACCAGCGTACGAGCAGTACTTC. Translated: CASSEVVRPAYEQYF.

The chain has TRBV5-1 and TRBJ2-1; no reliable D call. V was pared by 1 base and J by 5 bases, with 4 bases between. This CDR3 contains 12 residues. Germline V gives CDR1 SGHRS, CDR2 YFSETQ. The CDR3 coding sequence is TGCGCCAGCAGCTTGACGGACAATGAGCAGTTCTTC. Protein product: CASSLTDNEQFF.

The chain recombines TRBV30 with TRBJ2-2, with a weak D call TRBD2 (7 bases). Between the trimmed V and J ends, which lost 0 bases and 3 bases, there was a span of 11 bases. Looked up from germline, CDR1 is GTSNPN and CDR2 is SVGIG (reference sequence). The CDR3 totals 15 residues. Written as DNA, the CDR3 is TGTGCCTGGAGTGTAGGGGGGGGGTACACCGGGGAGCTGTTTTTT. Translating gives CAWSVGGGYTGELFF.

J is TRBJ2-1 and V is TRBV4-1; 11 nucleotides agree with TRBD2. Germline CDR1 MGHRA, CDR2 YSYEKL. Trimming took 4 bases from V and 3 from J; bases not matched to a gene: 2. The CDR3 totals 15 residues. The DNA for the CDR3 is TGCGCCAGCAGCCCGACTAGCGGGGTCTACAATGAGCAGTTCTTC. It translates to CASSPTSGVYNEQFF.

The rearrangement uses TRBV19 and TRBJ1-5; D perhaps matches TRBD1 (6 bases). The CDR3 has 15 amino acids. Trimming shortened V by 3 bases and J by 5 bases, and 14 bases separated the two germline ends. Per germline, CDR1 LNHDA and CDR2 SQIVND (reference sequence). The DNA for the CDR3 is TGTGCCAGTAGTATCCGCAGGGGCCCGGATCAGCCCCAGCATTTT. Translated: CASSIRRGPDQPQHF.

The rearrangement uses TRBV9 and TRBJ2-1; TRBD2 is a possible D gene (5 bases). Trimming removed 0 bases from V and 1 base from J, with 8 bases in between. Per the germline V gene, CDR1 is SGDLS and CDR2 is YYNGEE. This CDR3 is built from 15 residues. The CDR3 here is CASSVEGESYNEQFF. The CDR3 bases are TGTGCCAGCAGCGTAGAGGGAGAGTCCTACAATGAGCAGTTCTTC.

About this clone itself: The same CDR3 can be traced to other DNA sequences in this sample. This rearrangement joins TRBV6-1 to TRBJ2-2; 9 bases align to TRBD2. CDR1 and CDR2 (germline): MNHNS, SASEGT. V lost 2 bases and J lost 6; bases outside the gene matches: 4. This CDR3 contains 15 residues. CDR3 in amino acids: CASSELAGGPGELFF. CDR3 coding DNA: TGTGCCAGCAGTGAACTGGCGGGAGGGCCCGGGGAGCTGTTTTTT.

This chain links TRBV9 with TRBJ2-3; possible D gene TRBD2, 6 bases. This CDR3 spans 15 amino acids. Germline lookup yields CDR1 SGDLS and CDR2 YYNGEE. V was pared by 3 bases and J by 0 bases, with 11 bases between. In DNA form, the CDR3 reads TGTGCCAGCAGCGCCCCAGGAGGGAGCACAGATACGCAGTATTTT. Its protein is CASSAPGGSTDTQYF.

The genes are TRBV7-9 and TRBJ2-3; 15 nucleotides line up with TRBD2. This CDR3 is built from 17 residues. The germline V gene encodes CDR1 SEHNR and CDR2 FQNEAQ (reference sequence). The trim removed 8 bases at V and 0 bases at J, leaving 6 bases unmatched. The chain's CDR3 is CASPGLAGGRSTDTQYF. The DNA for the CDR3 is TGTGCCAGCCCGGGACTAGCGGGAGGTCGAAGCACAGATACGCAGTATTTT.

The chain carries TRBV5-6 and TRBJ2-1, with no clear D. Germline CDR1 SGHDT, CDR2 YYEEEE. The CDR3 is 14 amino acids. V was trimmed by 0 bases and J by 4 bases, leaving 8 bases between them. The CDR3 loop is CASSLDSSYNEQFF. The CDR3 DNA sequence: TGTGCCAGCAGCTTGGACAGCTCATACAATGAGCAGTTCTTC.

The chain is built from TRBV25-1 and TRBJ2-1; D is possibly TRBD1 (5 bases). V was cut by 3 bases and J by 4 bases, with 13 bases left in between. Germline CDR1 and CDR2: MGHDK and SYGVNS. There are 15 residues in the CDR3. The CDR3 region has the DNA TGTGCCAGCAGTGAGGGGCAGTCGACTTACAATGAGCAGTTCTTC. It is translated as CASSEGQSTYNEQFF.

The chain is built from TRBV10-3 and TRBJ1-5; 10 positions match TRBD1. The CDR3 extends over 17 amino acids. Unmatched junction bases numbered 8, after V lost 3 bases and J lost 3 bases. CDR1 and CDR2 from the germline V gene are ENHRY and SYGVKD. CDR3 nucleotide sequence: TGTGCCATCAGTGACTTTGGGACAGGGGCTTTCAATCAGCCCCAGCATTTT. This gives the protein CAISDFGTGAFNQPQHF.

The chain carries TRBV27 and TRBJ2-7; TRBD2 aligns across 10 bases. The CDR3 covers 16 residues. The V gene end was trimmed by 4 bases and the J gene end by 4 bases; junction bases not matched to a gene: 10. Germline V gene lookup returns CDR1 MNHEY and CDR2 SMNVEV (reference sequence). CDR3 sequence reads: CASSSHGLAEIYEQYF. In DNA, the CDR3 is TGTGCCAGCAGTTCACACGGACTAGCGGAGATATACGAGCAGTACTTC.

The rearrangement uses TRBV6-5 and TRBJ2-1, with 7 bases aligning to TRBD1. The germline gives CDR1 MNHEY, CDR2 SVGAGI. This CDR3 has 15 amino acids. V shed 7 bases, J shed 5 bases, and the junction held 11 bases outside the gene matches. The CDR3: CASKRTRDSHNEQFF. The CDR3 DNA is TGTGCCAGCAAACGAACCCGGGACAGCCACAATGAGCAGTTCTTC.

The V gene is TRBV30, the J gene TRBJ2-1; 10 nucleotides match TRBD2. V lost 2 bases, J lost 8 bases, and 12 bases stayed unmatched. CDR1 and CDR2 (germline): GTSNPN, SVGIG (reference sequence). The CDR3 runs to 16 residues. The CDR3 coding sequence is TGTGCCTGGAGTCGATTTCGGACTAGCGGACGGGATGAGCAGTTCTTC. It yields the protein CAWSRFRTSGRDEQFF.

The rearrangement joins TRBV27 to TRBJ2-7; perhaps TRBD2 as D (6 bases). V was pared by 2 bases and J by 4 bases, with 12 bases between. CDR1 MNHEY and CDR2 SMNVEV come from the germline V gene (reference sequence). The CDR3 extends over 14 amino acids. The CDR3 loop is CASSLGSGLYEQYF. As DNA, the CDR3 is TGTGCCAGCAGTTTAGGTAGCGGACTATACGAGCAGTACTTC.

This sequence joins TRBV30 and TRBJ2-7; D is uncertain. V lost 1 base to trimming and J lost 6 bases, with 10 bases between them. This CDR3 is 12 amino acids long. CDR1 and CDR2 (germline): GTSNPN, SVGIG (reference sequence). CDR3 DNA sequence: TGTGCCTGGAGTGATGACGGCGGCGAGCAGTACTTC. This gives the protein CAWSDDGGEQYF.

Concerning this clone: Compared with germline, one end of the junction differs, possibly owing to a read error. The V gene is TRBV7-7, the J gene TRBJ2-2; the match to TRBD1 covers 10 bases. Germline V gene sequence: CDR1 SSHAT, CDR2 FNYEAQ (reference sequence). The length of the CDR3 is 15 residues. The CDR3 is CASSLRTGGTGELFF. The DNA for the CDR3 is TGTGCTAGCAGCTTAAGGACAGGGGGCACCGGGGAGCTGTTTTTT. The full variable domain, completed using reference TRBV7-7 and TRBJ2-2, is GAGVSQSPRYKVTKRGQDVTLRCDPISSHATLYWYQQALGQGPEFLTYFNYEAQPDKSGLPSDRFSAERPEGSISTLTIQRTEQRDSAMYRCASSLRTGGTGELFFGEGSRLTVL.

The chain has TRBV7-2 and TRBJ2-7; unclear D gene. Trimming pared 2 bases from V and 3 bases from J, leaving 8 bases between. This CDR3 contains 13 residues. The germline gives CDR1 SGHTA, CDR2 FQGNSA. In DNA, the CDR3 is TGTGCCAGCAGCTTAAACAGTTTCTACGAGCAGTACTTC. Amino acid sequence: CASSLNSFYEQYF.